This TCR beta chain originates from a study of T-cell reconstitution after alpha-beta-depleted transplantation in children. Study-level points and caveats: Expanded graft clones numbering several hundred reportedly gave rise to alpha-beta T cells about two months after transplant. Some patients' high day-60 TCRbeta diversity was traced to surviving recipient T cells and thymic progenitors. Most T-cell counts and diversity one year after the transplant came from T cells that were newly produced.

V lost 3 bases, J lost 6 bases, and 11 bases lay in between. CDR3 length: 13 residues. For this clonotype: Its specificity is unknown.

The TCRbeta library incorporated unique molecular identifiers. TCRdb re-called the PCR reads with MiXCR, one entry per CDR3 protein. The table includes about a million distinct CDR3 sequences, 25% to 30% detected once. This receptor was obtained from a boy in the first two years of life who had a stem cell transplant for SCID, so the T cells may come from the graft donor. The specimen was PBMCs, mostly from graft donor cells, collected 360 days after TCRalphabeta/CD19-depleted stem cell transplant. The gene calls are TRBV12-3 or TRBV12-4 and TRBJ1-1; D is ambiguous. The CDR3: CASSLNWVPEAFF. The CDR3 DNA follows: TGTGCCAGCAGTTTGAACTGGGTCCCTGAAGCTTTCTTT.